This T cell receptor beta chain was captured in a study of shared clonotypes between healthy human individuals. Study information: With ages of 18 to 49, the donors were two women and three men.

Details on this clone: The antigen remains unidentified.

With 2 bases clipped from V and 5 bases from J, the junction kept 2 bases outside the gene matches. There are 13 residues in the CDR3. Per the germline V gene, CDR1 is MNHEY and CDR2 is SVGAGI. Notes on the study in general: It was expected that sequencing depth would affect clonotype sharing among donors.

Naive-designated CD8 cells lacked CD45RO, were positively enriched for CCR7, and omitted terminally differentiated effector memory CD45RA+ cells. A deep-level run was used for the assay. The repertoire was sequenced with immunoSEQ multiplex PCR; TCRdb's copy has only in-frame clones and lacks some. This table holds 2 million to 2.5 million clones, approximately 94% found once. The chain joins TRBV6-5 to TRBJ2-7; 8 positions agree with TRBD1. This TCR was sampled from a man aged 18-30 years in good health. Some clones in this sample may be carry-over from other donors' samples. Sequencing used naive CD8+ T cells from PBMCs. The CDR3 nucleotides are TGTGCCAGCAGTTACCAGACAGGGGACGAGCAGTACTTC. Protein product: CASSYQTGDEQYF.